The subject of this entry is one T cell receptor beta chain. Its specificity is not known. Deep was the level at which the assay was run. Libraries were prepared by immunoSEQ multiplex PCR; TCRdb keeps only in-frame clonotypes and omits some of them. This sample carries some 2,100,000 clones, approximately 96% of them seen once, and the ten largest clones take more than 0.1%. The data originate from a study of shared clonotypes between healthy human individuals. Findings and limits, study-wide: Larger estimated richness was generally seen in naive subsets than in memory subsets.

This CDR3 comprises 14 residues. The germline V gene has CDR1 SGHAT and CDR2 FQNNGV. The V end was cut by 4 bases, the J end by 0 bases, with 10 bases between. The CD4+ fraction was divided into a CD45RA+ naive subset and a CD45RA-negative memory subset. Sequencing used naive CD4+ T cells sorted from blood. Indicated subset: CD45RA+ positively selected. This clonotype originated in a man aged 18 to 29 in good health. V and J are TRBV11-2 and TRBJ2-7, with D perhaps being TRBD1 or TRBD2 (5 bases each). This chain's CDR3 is CASSWGRNSYEQYF. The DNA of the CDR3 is TGTGCCAGCAGCTGGGGACGGAACTCCTACGAGCAGTACTTC.